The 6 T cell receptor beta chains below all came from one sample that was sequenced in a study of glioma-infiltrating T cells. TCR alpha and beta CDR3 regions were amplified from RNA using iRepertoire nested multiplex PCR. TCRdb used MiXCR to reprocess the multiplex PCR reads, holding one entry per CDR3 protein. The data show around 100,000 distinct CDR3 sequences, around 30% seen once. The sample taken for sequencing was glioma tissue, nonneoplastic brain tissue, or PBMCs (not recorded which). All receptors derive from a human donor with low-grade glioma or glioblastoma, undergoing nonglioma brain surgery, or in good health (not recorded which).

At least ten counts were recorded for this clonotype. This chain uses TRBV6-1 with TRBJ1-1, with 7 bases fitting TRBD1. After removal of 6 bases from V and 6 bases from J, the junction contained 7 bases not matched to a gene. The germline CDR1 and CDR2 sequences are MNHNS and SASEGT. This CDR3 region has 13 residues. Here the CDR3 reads CASSLTGTSEAFF. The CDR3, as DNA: TGTGCCAGCAGCCTGACAGGGACCTCTGAAGCTTTCTTT.

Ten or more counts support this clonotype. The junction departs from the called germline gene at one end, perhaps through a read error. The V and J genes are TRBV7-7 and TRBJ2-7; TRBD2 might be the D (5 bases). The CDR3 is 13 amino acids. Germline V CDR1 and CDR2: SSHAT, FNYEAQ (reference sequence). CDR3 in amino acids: CASSLANAYEQYF. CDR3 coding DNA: TGTGCTAGCAGCTTAGCGAACGCCTACGAGCAGTACTTC.

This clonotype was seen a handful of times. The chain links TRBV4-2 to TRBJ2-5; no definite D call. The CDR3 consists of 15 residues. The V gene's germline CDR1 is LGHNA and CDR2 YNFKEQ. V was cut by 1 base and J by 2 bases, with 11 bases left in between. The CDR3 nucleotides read TGTGCCAGCAGCCAAGCGCAACGGGCACAAGAGACCCAGTACTTC. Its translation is CASSQAQRAQETQYF.

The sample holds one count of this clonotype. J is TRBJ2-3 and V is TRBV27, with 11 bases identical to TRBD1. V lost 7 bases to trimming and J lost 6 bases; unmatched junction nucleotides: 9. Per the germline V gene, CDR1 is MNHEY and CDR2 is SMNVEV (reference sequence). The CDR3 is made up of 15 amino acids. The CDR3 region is CASIAGTGGTDTQYF. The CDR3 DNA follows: TGTGCCAGCATTGCCGGGACAGGGGGTACGGATACGCAGTATTTT.

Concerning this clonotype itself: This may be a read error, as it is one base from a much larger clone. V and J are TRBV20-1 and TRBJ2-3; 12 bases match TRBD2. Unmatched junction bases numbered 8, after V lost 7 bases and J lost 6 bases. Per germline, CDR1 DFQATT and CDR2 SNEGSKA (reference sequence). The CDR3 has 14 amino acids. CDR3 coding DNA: TGCAGTGAACCCCTAGCGGGGGGGATCGATACGCAGTATTTT. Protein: CSEPLAGGIDTQYF.

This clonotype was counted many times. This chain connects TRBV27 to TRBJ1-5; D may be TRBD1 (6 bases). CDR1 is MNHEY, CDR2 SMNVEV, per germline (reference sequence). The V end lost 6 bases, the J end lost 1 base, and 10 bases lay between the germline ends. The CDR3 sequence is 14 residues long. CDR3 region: CASRQGRSNQPQHF. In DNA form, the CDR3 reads TGTGCCAGCAGACAGGGTAGGAGCAATCAGCCCCAGCATTTT.